This T cell receptor beta chain was sequenced in a study of blood T cell repertoires in COVID-19. Looking at the study overall: Some COVID-19 samples were acute and others convalescent; all came from the United States, Italy and Spain. The cDNA or gDNA used as material had been derived from T cells, B-cell-depleted T cells, or PBMCs.

This CDR3 comprises 16 residues. J was trimmed by 5 bases and V by 4 bases; bases with no gene match: 6. The germline V gene encodes CDR1 SGDLS and CDR2 YYNGEE. Per the original data handling: Using reference gene primer amplification, nucleated cell counts were estimated. Profiled with immunoSEQ multiplex PCR; TCRdb holds only in-frame clones, not every one. That table gives V, J and clone size, and the DNA gave D and trimming. The sample contains about 66,000 clones, around 83% of which appear only once. Sequences were obtained from peripheral blood. The rearrangement joins TRBV9 to TRBJ2-1, with 13 bases aligning to TRBD2. The sequence was obtained from a man in his fifties or sixties with active COVID-19. The CDR3 region is CASSPRLAGGNNEQFF. DNA for the CDR3: TGTGCCAGCAGCCCACGACTAGCGGGAGGTAACAATGAGCAGTTCTTC.